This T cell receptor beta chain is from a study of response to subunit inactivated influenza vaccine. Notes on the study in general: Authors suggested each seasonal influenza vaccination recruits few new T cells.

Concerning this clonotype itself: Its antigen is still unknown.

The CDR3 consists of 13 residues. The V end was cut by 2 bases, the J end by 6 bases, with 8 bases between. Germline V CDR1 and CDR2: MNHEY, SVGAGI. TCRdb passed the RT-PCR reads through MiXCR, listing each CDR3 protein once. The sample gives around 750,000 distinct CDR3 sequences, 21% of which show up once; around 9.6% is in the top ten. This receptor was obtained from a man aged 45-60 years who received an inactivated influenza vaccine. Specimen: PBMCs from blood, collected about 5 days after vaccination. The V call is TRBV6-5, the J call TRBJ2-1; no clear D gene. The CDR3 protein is CASSYSWSNEQFF. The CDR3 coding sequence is TGTGCCAGCAGTTACAGCTGGAGCAATGAGCAGTTCTTC.